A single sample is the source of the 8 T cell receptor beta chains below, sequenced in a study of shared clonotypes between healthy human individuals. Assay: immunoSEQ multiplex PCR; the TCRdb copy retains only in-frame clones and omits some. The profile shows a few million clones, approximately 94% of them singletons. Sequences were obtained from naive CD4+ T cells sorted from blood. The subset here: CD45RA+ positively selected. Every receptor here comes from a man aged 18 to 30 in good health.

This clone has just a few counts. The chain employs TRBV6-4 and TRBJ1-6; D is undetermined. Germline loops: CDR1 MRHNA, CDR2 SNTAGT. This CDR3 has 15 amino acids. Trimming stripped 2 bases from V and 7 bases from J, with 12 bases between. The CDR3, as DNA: TGTGCCAGCAGTGACGTTGGCGGGTACAATTCACCCCTCCACTTT. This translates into CASSDVGGYNSPLHF.

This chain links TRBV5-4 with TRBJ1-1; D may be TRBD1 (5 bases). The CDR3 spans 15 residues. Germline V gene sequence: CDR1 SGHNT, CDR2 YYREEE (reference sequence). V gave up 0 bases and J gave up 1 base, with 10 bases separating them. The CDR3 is CASSLAGVANTEAFF. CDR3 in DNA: TGTGCCAGCAGCTTGGCGGGGGTGGCGAACACTGAAGCTTTCTTT.

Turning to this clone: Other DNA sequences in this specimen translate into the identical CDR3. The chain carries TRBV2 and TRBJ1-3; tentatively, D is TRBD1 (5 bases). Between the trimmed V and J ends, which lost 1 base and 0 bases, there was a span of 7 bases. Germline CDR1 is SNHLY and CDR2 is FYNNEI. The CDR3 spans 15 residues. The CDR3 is CASSEEGSSGNTIYF. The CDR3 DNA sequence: TGTGCCAGCAGTGAAGAGGGGTCCTCTGGAAACACCATATATTTT.

The CDR3 protein is CASSRVGGGSQETQYF. CDR3 nucleotide sequence: TGTGCCAGCAGTCGGGTTGGAGGGGGAAGTCAAGAGACCCAGTACTTC. The chain is built from TRBV7-9 and TRBJ2-5; D assignment may be TRBD1 or TRBD2 (6 bases each). CDR1 is SEHNR and CDR2 is FQNEAQ in the germline V gene (reference sequence). V lost 6 bases and J 2 bases, leaving 19 bases between the germline ends. The CDR3 length is 16 residues.

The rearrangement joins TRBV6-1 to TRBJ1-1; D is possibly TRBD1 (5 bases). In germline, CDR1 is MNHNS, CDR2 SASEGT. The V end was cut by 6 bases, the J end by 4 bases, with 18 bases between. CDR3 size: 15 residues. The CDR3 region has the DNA TGTGCCAGCAGGGGGGATCCATCATTGAGCACTGAAGCTTTCTTT. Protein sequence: CASRGDPSLSTEAFF.

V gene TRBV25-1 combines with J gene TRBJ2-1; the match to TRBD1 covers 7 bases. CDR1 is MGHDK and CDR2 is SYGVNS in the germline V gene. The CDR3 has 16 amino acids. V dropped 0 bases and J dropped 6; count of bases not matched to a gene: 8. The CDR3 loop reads CASSEYLGQIPNEQFF. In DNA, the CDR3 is TGTGCCAGCAGTGAATACTTGGGACAGATCCCCAATGAGCAGTTCTTC.

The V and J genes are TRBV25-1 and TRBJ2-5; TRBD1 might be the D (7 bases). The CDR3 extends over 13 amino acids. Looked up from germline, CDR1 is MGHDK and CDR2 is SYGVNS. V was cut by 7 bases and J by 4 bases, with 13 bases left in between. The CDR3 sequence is CASTAGGRETQYF. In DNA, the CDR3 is TGTGCCAGCACAGCAGGGGGGAGAGAGACCCAGTACTTC.

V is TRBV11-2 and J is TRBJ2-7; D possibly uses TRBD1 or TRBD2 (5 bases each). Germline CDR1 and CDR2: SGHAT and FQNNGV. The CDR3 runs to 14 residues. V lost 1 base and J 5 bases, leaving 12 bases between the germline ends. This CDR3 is CASSLVRLGDEQYF. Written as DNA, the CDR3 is TGTGCCAGCAGCTTAGTACGCTTGGGGGACGAGCAGTACTTC.